The 6 T cell receptor beta chains in this list originate from one sample, sequenced in a study of identical twins. One entry per CDR3 protein, called by TCRdb with MiXCR from the 5' RACE reads. The sample includes around 1.7 million distinct CDR3 sequences, about 31% seen only once; the top ten take around 0.3%. Sequencing input: cord blood. These receptors came from a newborn girl in good health.

On this clonotype: Mismatch with germline at one junction end may stem from a read error. CDR3 nucleotide sequence: TGTGCCAGCAGTTCGGCTAGGGGTTTGGGACCGTACAATGGGCAGTTCTTC. This sequence encodes CASSSARGLGPYNGQFF. The V and J genes are TRBV6-2 or TRBV6-3 and TRBJ2-1; possibly TRBD1 or TRBD2 for D (5 bases each). Germline V lookup: CDR1 MNHEY, CDR2 SVGEGT. The CDR3 spans 17 residues.

V is TRBV30 and J is TRBJ1-2; no clear D. In germline, CDR1 is GTSNPN, CDR2 SVGIG (reference sequence). The V and J ends lost 0 bases and 8 bases respectively, with 13 bases between them. This CDR3 contains 13 residues. The CDR3 nucleotides read TGTGCCTGGAGTGTAAGCCAGATTCGAGGCTACACCTTC. Its protein is CAWSVSQIRGYTF.

This chain connects TRBV29-1 to TRBJ2-1; TRBD1 aligns across 10 bases. V shed 5 bases and J 5 bases; nucleotides not matched to a gene: 9. From germline, CDR1 is SQVTM and CDR2 ANQGSEA. The CDR3 has 15 amino acids. The CDR3 DNA is TGCAGCGTTCCTTCGACAGGGGGCTTACACAATGAGCAGTTCTTC. Its protein is CSVPSTGGLHNEQFF.

The table lists this clonotype with many counts. Sequence at one end of the junction differs from germline and may be a read error. The rearrangement joins TRBV5-1 to TRBJ2-1; 10 positions agree with TRBD2. The germline V gene has CDR1 SGHRS and CDR2 YFSETQ. The length of the CDR3 is 16 residues. CDR3 bases: TGTGCCAGCAGTCCAATAGCGGGAGGATCCTACAATGAGCAGTTCTTC. Translation gives CASSPIAGGSYNEQFF. Using reference TRBV5-1 and TRBJ2-1 for the parts outside the CDR3, the full variable domain is KAGVTQTPRYLIKTRGQQVTLSCSPISGHRSVSWYQQTPGQGLQFLFEYFSETQRNKGNFPGRFSGRQFSNSRSEMNVSTLELGDSALYLCASSPIAGGSYNEQFFGPGTRLTVL.

Many counts were recorded for this clonotype. This chain connects TRBV29-1 to TRBJ1-2; D not certain. The germline V and J ends were trimmed by 4 bases and 2 bases, with 8 bases remaining between them. Germline V gene sequence: CDR1 SQVTM, CDR2 ANQGSEA. There are 12 residues in the CDR3. This CDR3 reads CSVVSGNYGYTF. As DNA, the CDR3 is TGCAGCGTTGTGTCGGGCAACTATGGCTACACCTTC. Looking up the rest from reference TRBV29-1 and TRBJ1-2 gives the full variable domain: SAVISQKPSRDICQRGTSLTIQCQVDSQVTMMFWYRQQPGQSLTLIATANQGSEATYESGFVIDKFPISRPNLTFSTLTVSNMSPEDSSIYLCSVVSGNYGYTFGSGTRLTVV.

The chain links TRBV12-5 to TRBJ2-1, with 15 nucleotides matching TRBD2. The closer fit of TRBJ2-7 to the DNA end suggests the J call may be wrong. Looked up from germline, CDR1 is LGHNT and CDR2 is FRNRAP. The CDR3 spans 20 residues. The CDR3 DNA is TGTGCTAGTGGCCACCCAGGACTAGCGGGAGGGTCCAGCTCCTACAATGAGCAGTACTTC. Its translation is CASGHPGLAGGSSSYNEQYF.